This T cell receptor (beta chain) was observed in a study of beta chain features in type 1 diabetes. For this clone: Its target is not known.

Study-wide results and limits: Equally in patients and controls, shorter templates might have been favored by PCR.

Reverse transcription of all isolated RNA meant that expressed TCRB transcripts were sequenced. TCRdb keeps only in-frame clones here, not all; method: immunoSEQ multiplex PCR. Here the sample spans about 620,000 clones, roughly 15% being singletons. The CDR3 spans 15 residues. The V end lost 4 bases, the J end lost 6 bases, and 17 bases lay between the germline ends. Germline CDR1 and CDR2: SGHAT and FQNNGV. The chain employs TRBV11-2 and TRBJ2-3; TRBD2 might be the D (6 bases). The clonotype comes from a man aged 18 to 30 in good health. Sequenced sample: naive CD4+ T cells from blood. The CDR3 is CASSSRDLGGDTQYF. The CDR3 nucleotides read TGTGCCAGCAGCTCCCGGGACTTGGGTGGGGATACGCAGTATTTT. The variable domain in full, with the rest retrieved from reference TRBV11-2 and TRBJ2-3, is EAGVAQSPRYKIIEKRQSVAFWCNPISGHATLYWYQQILGQGPKLLIQFQNNGVVDDSQLPKDRFSAERLKGVDSTLKIQPAKLEDSAVYLCASSSRDLGGDTQYFGPGTRLTVL.